These 27 T cell receptor beta chains came from one sample sequenced in a study of vaccination and CD4 T cells after COVID-19. Treatment denoted: roughly 10-day PBMC culture with coronavirus spike peptide pools or control peptides (ViraFEST assay). Cultured CD4+ T-cell DNA underwent Oncomine TCR Beta short-read sequencing. TCRdb reprocessed the PCR reads via MiXCR and lists one record per CDR3 protein. The data show fewer than 15,000 distinct CDR3 sequences, around 61% seen once. These receptors have no known antigen. The sample was CD4+ T cells from blood, cultured in vitro. All receptors come from a human donor who had recovered from COVID-19.

This clonotype has just a few counts. The chain links TRBV19 to TRBJ1-5, with D tentatively TRBD1 (6 bases). The CDR3 length is 17 residues. CDR1 LNHDA and CDR2 SQIVND come from the germline V gene (reference sequence). V was pared by 5 bases and J by 0 bases, with 17 bases between. The CDR3 region is CASSYRAAIYSNQPQHF. CDR3 nucleotides: TGTGCCAGTAGTTACAGGGCCGCTATTTATAGCAATCAGCCCCAGCATTTT.

This chain links TRBV19 with TRBJ2-2; TRBD2 is a possible D gene (6 bases). The V end was cut by 4 bases, the J end by 6 bases, with 15 bases between. The CDR3 has 15 residues. CDR1 and CDR2 (germline): LNHDA, SQIVND (reference sequence). CDR3 coding DNA: TGTGCCAGTAGTACCCCCATCGCGGGGCCCGGGGAGCTGTTTTTT. Its protein is CASSTPIAGPGELFF.

The V call is TRBV19, the J call TRBJ2-7, with D possibly being TRBD1 (5 bases). Per the germline V gene, CDR1 is LNHDA and CDR2 is SQIVND (reference sequence). Trimming removed 6 bases at V and 0 bases at J, with 15 bases between. CDR3 length: 15 amino acids. The CDR3 nucleotides read TGTGCCAGTAGAACTTCGACAGCGAGCTCCTACGAGCAGTACTTC. Protein sequence: CASRTSTASSYEQYF. The full variable domain, with the rest looked up from reference TRBV19 and TRBJ2-7, is DGGITQSPKYLFRKEGQNVTLSCEQNLNHDAMYWYRQDPGQGLRLIYYSQIVNDFQKGDIAEGYSVSREKKESFPLTVTSAQKNPTAFYLCASRTSTASSYEQYFGPGTRLTVT.

The chain carries TRBV11-2 and TRBJ2-3; tentatively, D is TRBD1 or TRBD2 (5 bases each). Trimming left V 1 base short and J 0 bases short, with 11 bases between. The CDR3 contains 16 residues. Germline V lookup: CDR1 SGHAT, CDR2 FQNNGV. The CDR3 DNA reads as TGTGCCAGCAGCTTAGGGGGACGGACTAGCACAGATACGCAGTATTTT. It is translated as CASSLGGRTSTDTQYF.

This clonotype was counted a few times. The chain couples TRBV30 to TRBJ2-1; possible D gene TRBD1, 7 bases. Germline CDR1 reads GTSNPN; CDR2 reads SVGIG (reference sequence). The V end was cut by 7 bases, the J end by 2 bases, with 15 bases between. The CDR3 runs 14 residues. In nucleotides, the CDR3 is TGTGCCTCCAGGGGGAGCGGGCCCTACAATGAGCAGTTCTTC. As protein: CASRGSGPYNEQFF.

To note about this clonotype: Relative to the germline gene, one junction end is altered; a read error may explain this. The chain uses TRBV5-3 and TRBJ1-2, with D unresolved. TRBV5-3 is marked as an open reading frame, function uncertain. This CDR3 is 15 amino acids long. CDR3 nucleotide sequence: TGTGCCAGCAGCTTGAGGTCCCATCCCAACTATGGCTACACCTTC. Protein: CASSLRSHPNYGYTF.

The V and J genes are TRBV10-3 and TRBJ2-7, with D unresolved. The germline gives CDR1 ENHRY, CDR2 SYGVKD. This CDR3 region has 12 residues. V lost 9 bases, J lost 5 bases, and 14 bases lay in between. The CDR3 loop reads CAMRPEWNEQYF. As DNA, the CDR3 is TGTGCCATGCGGCCGGAATGGAACGAGCAGTACTTC.

This clonotype was counted a single time. The chain is built from TRBV19 and TRBJ2-7; 7 nucleotides match TRBD1. Germline CDR1 reads LNHDA; CDR2 reads SQIVND (reference sequence). V trimming: 3 bases; J trimming: 3 bases; junction bases outside the gene matches: 14. This CDR3 has 17 residues. CDR3 in amino acids: CASSIRGDGTASYEQYF. CDR3 bases: TGTGCCAGTAGTATTCGAGGGGACGGGACAGCTAGCTACGAGCAGTACTTC.

The rearrangement links TRBV19 to TRBJ1-2; unclear D gene. The CDR3 has 11 amino acids. V was shortened by 6 bases and J by 4 bases, with 6 bases between the two germline ends. Germline CDR1 and CDR2: LNHDA and SQIVND (reference sequence). Written as DNA, the CDR3 is TGTGCCAGTAGGAGAGCCTATGGCTACACCTTC. Its protein is CASRRAYGYTF.

The rearrangement joins TRBV24-1 to TRBJ2-3, with a tentative D call TRBD2 (6 bases). Trimming took 1 base from V and 2 from J, leaving 12 bases between them. The V gene's germline CDR1 is KGHDR and CDR2 SFDVKD. The CDR3 length is 16 residues. CDR3 nucleotide sequence: TGTGCCACCAGTGATTTAGACCGGGGGTACACAGATACGCAGTATTTT. Its protein product is CATSDLDRGYTDTQYF.

The CDR3 DNA reads TGCAGTGCTAGACCCCCGGGGAGCCGGGGCACCGGGGAGCTGTTTTTT. Its translation is CSARPPGSRGTGELFF. The chain carries TRBV20-1 and TRBJ2-2; possible D gene TRBD2, 5 bases. The CDR3 spans 16 residues. Germline CDR1 DFQATT, CDR2 SNEGSKA (reference sequence). Trimming shortened V by 2 bases and J by 4 bases, and 17 bases separated the two germline ends.

The chain has TRBV9 and TRBJ2-3; D is perhaps TRBD2 (6 bases). The germline gives CDR1 SGDLS, CDR2 YYNGEE. Trimming shortened V by 5 bases and J by 0 bases, and 13 bases separated the two germline ends. There are 15 residues in the CDR3. The DNA of the CDR3 is TGTGCCAGCAGTGGACAAGGGACTAGCACAGATACGCAGTATTTT. Amino acid sequence: CASSGQGTSTDTQYF.

This clonotype was observed a few times. This chain's CDR3 is CASRDLTGYSNQPQHF. The CDR3 coding sequence is TGTGCCAGCAGGGATCTTACAGGGTATAGCAATCAGCCCCAGCATTTT. The gene calls are TRBV2 and TRBJ1-5; maybe TRBD1 (6 bases). The CDR3 sequence is 16 residues long. V shed 6 bases and J shed 0 bases, with 15 bases lying between them. Germline V gene sequence: CDR1 SNHLY, CDR2 FYNNEI.

The chain's CDR3 is CASRPSGSEYEQYF. The CDR3 DNA reads as TGTGCCAGCAGACCTAGCGGGAGCGAATACGAGCAGTACTTC. The chain employs TRBV27 and TRBJ2-7; 10 bases fit TRBD2. This CDR3 is 14 amino acids long. Trimming removed 6 bases from V and 4 bases from J; junction bases left unmatched: 6. Germline CDR1 is MNHEY and CDR2 is SMNVEV (reference sequence).

The rearrangement links TRBV6-1 to TRBJ1-6; tentative D call: TRBD1 (6 bases). Germline loops: CDR1 MNHNS, CDR2 SASEGT. The CDR3 loop spans 15 amino acids. V lost 6 bases and J 0 bases, leaving 9 bases between the germline ends. The CDR3 reads CASRQGNSYNSPLHF. CDR3 coding DNA: TGTGCCAGCAGACAGGGCAACTCCTATAATTCACCCCTCCACTTT.

The chain uses TRBV5-4 and TRBJ1-2, with D uncertain. The V and J ends lost 4 bases and 5 bases respectively, with 24 bases between them. From germline, CDR1 is SGHNT and CDR2 YYREEE (reference sequence). The CDR3 is made up of 17 amino acids. CDR3 region: CASSPELEVPHHYGYTF. CDR3 in DNA: TGTGCCAGCAGCCCGGAATTGGAAGTACCGCACCATTATGGCTACACCTTC. Full variable domain (rest looked up from reference TRBV5-4 and TRBJ1-2): ETGVTQSPTHLIKTRGQQVTLRCSSQSGHNTVSWYQQALGQGPQFIFQYYREEENGRGNFPPRFSGLQFPNYSSELNVNALELDDSALYLCASSPELEVPHHYGYTFGSGTRLTVV.

The chain joins TRBV23-1 to TRBJ1-1; D perhaps matches TRBD1 (6 bases). TRBV23-1 is assigned to the ORF class and has an uncertain function. The V and J ends lost 3 bases and 1 base respectively, with 12 bases between them. This CDR3 has 15 amino acids. The CDR3 sequence is CASSQPDSKNTEAFF. The CDR3 region has the DNA TGCGCCAGCAGTCAGCCGGACAGTAAGAACACTGAAGCTTTCTTT.

V gene TRBV12-3 or TRBV12-4 combines with J gene TRBJ1-2; the match to TRBD1 covers 7 bases. The CDR3 loop spans 13 amino acids. V lost 6 bases to trimming and J lost 8 bases; unmatched junction nucleotides: 9. In DNA form, the CDR3 reads TGTGCCAGCAGCGACGACAGGGAAAGGGGCTACACCTTC. Protein product: CASSDDRERGYTF.

The sample holds a few counts of this clonotype. The CDR3 nucleotides are TGTGCCAGCAGCTCCAGGGCCCCAGCTATGGATACGCAGTATTTT. It codes for CASSSRAPAMDTQYF. The chain recombines TRBV11-2 with TRBJ2-3, with a tentative D call TRBD1 (5 bases). Trimming left V 4 bases short and J 6 bases short, with 17 bases between. From germline, CDR1 is SGHAT and CDR2 FQNNGV. This CDR3 has 15 amino acids.

V is TRBV5-1 and J is TRBJ2-3; D remains unclear. The CDR3 is 11 amino acids. The V gene lost 6 bases and the J gene lost 7 bases, with 9 bases spanning the gap. In germline, CDR1 is SGHRS, CDR2 YFSETQ. In DNA, the CDR3 is TGCGCCAGCACTGGGTTGCATACGCAGTATTTT. Protein sequence: CASTGLHTQYF.

The V call is TRBV10-3, the J call TRBJ1-4; D is uncertain. The CDR3 is 12 residues long. Trimming pared 4 bases from V and 4 bases from J, leaving 4 bases between. Germline values: CDR1 ENHRY, CDR2 SYGVKD. The CDR3 reads CAISANNEKLFF. In DNA, the CDR3 is TGTGCCATCAGTGCTAATAATGAAAAACTGTTTTTT.

This chain links TRBV30 with TRBJ2-2, with D possibly being TRBD2 (6 bases). The CDR3 has 13 residues. V was trimmed by 0 bases and J by 6 bases, leaving 8 bases between them. CDR1 and CDR2 from the germline V gene are GTSNPN and SVGIG (reference sequence). The CDR3 coding sequence is TGTGCCTGGAGTGTAGGGAGGTCCGGGGAGCTGTTTTTT. This encodes CAWSVGRSGELFF.

The J gene is TRBJ1-5, the V gene TRBV6-5; D gene uncertain. Trimming pared 2 bases from V and 2 bases from J, leaving 7 bases between. Germline-derived CDR1 and CDR2 are MNHEY and SVGAGI. This CDR3 has 14 amino acids. For the CDR3, the DNA is TGTGCCAGCAGTTACGGGCGGGGCAATCAGCCCCAGCATTTT. As protein: CASSYGRGNQPQHF.

This chain uses TRBV6-1 with TRBJ1-2; 8 positions match TRBD1. V gave up 6 bases and J gave up 3 bases; unmatched junction bases: 3. Germline CDR1 is MNHNS and CDR2 is SASEGT. This CDR3 is 13 amino acids long. The CDR3 loop reads CASSQTGDYGYTF. In DNA form, the CDR3 reads TGTGCCAGCAGCCAGACAGGGGACTATGGCTACACCTTC.

V usage is TRBV5-5 and J usage is TRBJ2-7; 7 bases agree with TRBD2. Per the germline V gene, CDR1 is SGHKS and CDR2 is YYEKEE (reference sequence). The CDR3 totals 14 residues. V dropped 7 bases and J dropped 3; count of bases not matched to a gene: 10. CDR3 protein: CASHRDYKDYEQYF. CDR3 DNA: TGTGCCAGCCACCGGGACTACAAGGACTACGAGCAGTACTTC.

This sequence joins TRBV14 and TRBJ1-2; D is undetermined. Trimming shortened V by 4 bases and J by 1 base, and 7 bases separated the two germline ends. CDR3 length: 13 amino acids. CDR1 is SGHDN and CDR2 is FVKESK in the germline V gene. CDR3 in DNA: TGTGCCAGCAGCCGGGTCATTAACTATGGCTACACCTTC. Translation gives CASSRVINYGYTF.

The chain couples TRBV19 to TRBJ2-5; no firm D call. Trimming took off 3 bases at V and 1 base at J, with 12 bases between the two ends. The CDR3 consists of 15 residues. Germline V lookup: CDR1 LNHDA, CDR2 SQIVND (reference sequence). The CDR3 sequence: CASSITLQPQETQYF. CDR3 nucleotide sequence: TGTGCCAGTAGTATTACCTTGCAGCCCCAAGAGACCCAGTACTTC.